This T cell receptor beta chain originates from a study of cytotoxic CD8 clonotypes in ibrutinib-treated CLL. Study-wide results and limits: Clonality increased at ibrutinib response and stayed stable in sustained remission. At progression, however, it fell back toward baseline.

The V gene lost 4 bases and the J gene lost 6 bases, with 14 bases spanning the gap. The V gene's germline CDR1 is SGHRS and CDR2 YFSETQ. This CDR3 contains 13 residues. Some clones are missing from TCRdb's copy, which holds only in-frame ones; the method was immunoSEQ multiplex PCR. The sample shows 250,000 to 350,000 clones, approximately 76% of them seen only once. There are a few counts of this clone. Its matching antigen is unknown. This receptor was obtained from a human donor with chronic lymphocytic leukemia. The chain uses TRBV5-1 and TRBJ2-7, with D possibly called TRBD1 or TRBD2 (5 bases each). The sequencing here drew on PBMCs, taken at disease progression, from a patient treated with ibrutinib. The CDR3 region has the DNA TGCGCCAGCAGCCCGAGGGGCAGTTCCGAGCAGTACTTC. Encoded protein: CASSPRGSSEQYF. The full variable domain, rest sourced from reference TRBV5-1 and TRBJ2-7, is KAGVTQTPRYLIKTRGQQVTLSCSPISGHRSVSWYQQTPGQGLQFLFEYFSETQRNKGNFPGRFSGRQFSNSRSEMNVSTLELGDSALYLCASSPRGSSEQYFGPGTRLTVT.